These 23 T cell receptor beta chains share one sample of origin, sequenced in a study of T-cell memory formation after mild COVID-19. Each CDR3 protein is one row after TCRdb ran MiXCR on the 5' RACE reads. The profile shows 450,000 to 700,000 distinct CDR3 sequences, roughly 18% of them singletons. Source material: PBMCs or a T cell subset sorted from them (not recorded which). The receptors originated from an adult woman who had mild COVID-19 (a few samples of this study predate the infection). Cell type and time point are not known.

The rearrangement links TRBV4-2 to TRBJ2-3; D is possibly TRBD1 or TRBD2 (5 bases each). Germline V CDR1 and CDR2: LGHNA, YNFKEQ. The CDR3 loop spans 14 amino acids. Deletions cut 4 bases from V and 5 bases from J, with 13 bases between. CDR3 DNA sequence: TGTGCCAGCAGCCCCGTCGGGGCCGGAGATACGCAGTATTTT. Its protein product is CASSPVGAGDTQYF.

The table lists this clonotype with a few counts. The chain recombines TRBV5-1 with TRBJ2-7, with D unresolved. Germline V lookup: CDR1 SGHRS, CDR2 YFSETQ. The CDR3 is made up of 15 amino acids. The V end lost 1 base, the J end lost 0 bases, and 11 bases lay between the germline ends. Here the CDR3 DNA reads TGCGCCAGCAGCTTGAAGGCGGATATCTCCTACGAGCAGTACTTC. Its protein is CASSLKADISYEQYF. The variable domain in full, completed from reference TRBV5-1 and TRBJ2-7, reads KAGVTQTPRYLIKTRGQQVTLSCSPISGHRSVSWYQQTPGQGLQFLFEYFSETQRNKGNFPGRFSGRQFSNSRSEMNVSTLELGDSALYLCASSLKADISYEQYFGPGTRLTVT.

This clonotype has more than one count but fewer than ten. The CDR3 here is CASSHTEEYEQYF. In nucleotides, the CDR3 is TGTGCCAGCTCACATACAGAGGAATACGAGCAGTACTTC. The chain joins TRBV18 to TRBJ2-7; D unresolved. Germline V gives CDR1 KGHSH, CDR2 LQKENI. V lost 4 bases, J lost 4 bases, and 11 bases lay in between. The CDR3 is 13 residues long.

This clonotype has a handful of counts. The chain uses TRBV20-1 and TRBJ2-2; unclear D gene. The CDR3 extends over 14 amino acids. CDR1 and CDR2 (germline): DFQATT, SNEGSKA (reference sequence). The ends were cut back, 1 base at V and 4 bases at J, with 10 bases in the middle. The CDR3 nucleotides read TGCAGTGCTAGAGGCCGATGGGCCACCGGGGAGCTGTTTTTT. It translates to CSARGRWATGELFF.

In its sample, this clonotype was seen many times. This rearrangement joins TRBV4-1 to TRBJ2-5, with TRBD2 matching over 10 bases. Germline CDR1 reads MGHRA; CDR2 reads YSYEKL. With V trimmed by 4 bases and J by 2 bases, 4 bases remained unmatched. The length of the CDR3 is 15 residues. For the CDR3, the DNA is TGCGCCAGCAGCCTTATAGCGGGGGGTCAAGAGACCCAGTACTTC. As protein: CASSLIAGGQETQYF.

In regard to this clonotype: Given a much more abundant clone one base away, this may be a read error. This chain uses TRBV7-3 with TRBJ2-1; 8 bases are shared with TRBD1. The J segment lost 0 bases and the V segment lost 3 bases, leaving 1 base of the junction unmatched. The CDR3 length is 15 residues. Per the germline V gene, CDR1 is SGHTA and CDR2 is FQGTGA. This CDR3 reads CASSFGTGSYNEQFF. CDR3 DNA sequence: TGTGCCAGCAGCTTCGGGACAGGCTCCTACAATGAGCAGTTCTTC.

The V and J genes are TRBV12-3 or TRBV12-4 and TRBJ2-2; TRBD2 matches at 12 bases. Trimming took 6 bases from V and 2 from J; bases not matched to a gene: 10. This CDR3 spans 18 amino acids. The CDR3 spells CASSPRASGRGNTGELFF. The CDR3 nucleotides read TGTGCCAGCAGCCCTAGGGCTAGCGGGAGGGGAAACACCGGGGAGCTGTTTTTT.

This clonotype showed up many times. This chain links TRBV12-3 or TRBV12-4 with TRBJ1-1; D unresolved. CDR3 length: 15 residues. V was pared by 4 bases and J by 1 base, with 13 bases between. CDR3 sequence (DNA): TGTGCCAGCAGTTCGGCCTGGACGGGGAACACTGAAGCTTTCTTT. This encodes CASSSAWTGNTEAFF.

A few counts support this clonotype. V gene TRBV5-1 combines with J gene TRBJ2-1, with D tentatively TRBD1 (6 bases). Between the trimmed V and J ends, which lost 4 bases and 0 bases, there was a span of 8 bases. Germline CDR1 SGHRS, CDR2 YFSETQ. This CDR3 has 14 residues. CDR3 nucleotides: TGCGCCAGCAGCCCAGGGGACTCCTACAATGAGCAGTTCTTC. The encoded protein is CASSPGDSYNEQFF.

Only a few counts were recorded for this clonotype. In DNA form, the CDR3 reads TGTGCCAGCAGCTCCACAGACGTCGGGGAGACCCAGTACTTC. It codes for CASSSTDVGETQYF. The J gene is TRBJ2-5, the V gene TRBV7-9; D not certain. Germline CDR1 SEHNR, CDR2 FQNEAQ (reference sequence). CDR3 size: 14 residues. V lost 4 bases and J 5 bases, leaving 14 bases between the germline ends.

The chain employs TRBV9 and TRBJ2-3, with D hard to call. Germline V gene lookup returns CDR1 SGDLS and CDR2 YYNGEE. Between the trimmed V and J ends, which lost 2 bases and 2 bases, there was a span of 6 bases. This CDR3 region has 13 residues. This chain's CDR3 is CASSVSITDTQYF. CDR3 sequence (DNA): TGTGCCAGCAGCGTCAGCATCACAGATACGCAGTATTTT. The whole variable domain, filled in from reference TRBV9 and TRBJ2-3, reads DSGVTQTPKHLITATGQRVTLRCSPRSGDLSVYWYQQSLDQGLQFLIQYYNGEERAKGNILERFSAQQFPDLHSELNLSSLELGDSALYFCASSVSITDTQYFGPGTRLTVL.

The chain recombines TRBV19 with TRBJ1-2, with D perhaps matching TRBD1 (5 bases). Germline CDR1 and CDR2: LNHDA and SQIVND (reference sequence). This CDR3 has 13 residues. With 5 bases removed from V and 4 bases from J, the gap between germline ends came to 11 bases. The CDR3 here is CASSPGIRYGYTF. CDR3 nucleotide sequence: TGTGCCAGTAGTCCAGGGATCCGCTATGGCTACACCTTC. Combining the CDR3 with reference TRBV19 and TRBJ1-2 gives the whole variable domain DGGITQSPKYLFRKEGQNVTLSCEQNLNHDAMYWYRQDPGQGLRLIYYSQIVNDFQKGDIAEGYSVSREKKESFPLTVTSAQKNPTAFYLCASSPGIRYGYTFGSGTRLTVV.

The chain carries TRBV19 and TRBJ1-4; no firm D call. Between the trimmed V and J ends, which lost 3 bases and 7 bases, there was a span of 18 bases. Germline-derived CDR1 and CDR2 are LNHDA and SQIVND (reference sequence). CDR3 length: 16 residues. For the CDR3, the DNA is TGTGCCAGTAGTATTTCTAGGACCCGACAAGGTGAAAAACTGTTTTTT. Its translation is CASSISRTRQGEKLFF.

This clonotype turned up a few times. J is TRBJ2-1 and V is TRBV24-1, with 7 bases lining up with TRBD1. Germline V gene data show CDR1 as KGHDR and CDR2 as SFDVKD. The ends lost 3 bases at V and 6 bases at J; junction bases unmatched: 10. The CDR3 is 16 amino acids. The CDR3 is CATSDPTGPPSNEQFF. The CDR3 DNA sequence: TGTGCCACCAGTGATCCGACAGGGCCACCCTCCAATGAGCAGTTCTTC.

This clonotype appeared a few times. The chain uses TRBV5-1 and TRBJ2-1, with 15 bases lining up with TRBD2. Germline-derived CDR1 and CDR2 are SGHRS and YFSETQ. The CDR3 spans 18 residues. The V gene end was trimmed by 3 bases and the J gene end by 6 bases; junction bases not matched to a gene: 10. The CDR3 spells CASSSTTTGLAGGNEQFF. DNA of the CDR3: TGCGCCAGCAGCTCAACCACAACGGGACTAGCGGGAGGCAATGAGCAGTTCTTC. Drawing the rest from reference TRBV5-1 and TRBJ2-1, the complete variable domain is KAGVTQTPRYLIKTRGQQVTLSCSPISGHRSVSWYQQTPGQGLQFLFEYFSETQRNKGNFPGRFSGRQFSNSRSEMNVSTLELGDSALYLCASSSTTTGLAGGNEQFFGPGTRLTVL.

There are a few counts of this clonotype. At one end, the junction sequence differs from germline, possibly due to a read error. The chain combines TRBV7-7 with TRBJ2-2; maybe TRBD2 (6 bases). CDR1 and CDR2 (germline): SSHAT, FNYEAQ (reference sequence). CDR3 length: 16 residues. The CDR3 protein is CASSPLVFRETGELFF. Written as DNA, the CDR3 is TGTGCTAGCAGCCCCCTGGTGTTTCGGGAGACCGGGGAGCTGTTTTTT.

This clonotype was counted only a few times. V and J are TRBV29-1 and TRBJ2-1; the D is unclear. This CDR3 comprises 11 residues. Trimming took off 4 bases at V and 8 bases at J, with 9 bases between the two ends. Germline-derived CDR1 and CDR2 are SQVTM and ANQGSEA. CDR3 residues: CSVAQSYEQFF. The CDR3 DNA sequence: TGCAGCGTTGCGCAGTCATATGAGCAGTTCTTC.

The rearrangement joins TRBV4-1 to TRBJ1-1; the D is unclear. The germline V and J ends were trimmed by 0 bases and 1 base, with 12 bases remaining between them. The CDR3 has 16 residues. Germline-derived CDR1 and CDR2 are MGHRA and YSYEKL. As DNA, the CDR3 is TGCGCCAGCAGCCAAGATAGGTTCGCAGGGAACACTGAAGCTTTCTTT. This codes for CASSQDRFAGNTEAFF.

This clonotype came up a few times. The chain carries TRBV20-1 and TRBJ2-7; 9 nucleotides agree with TRBD1. Germline V CDR1 and CDR2: DFQATT, SNEGSKA (reference sequence). The CDR3 spans 13 residues. Unmatched junction bases numbered 9, after V lost 7 bases and J lost 5 bases. This chain's CDR3 is CSVRTGVRNEQYF. Here the CDR3 DNA reads TGCAGTGTTAGGACAGGGGTGCGGAACGAGCAGTACTTC.

This clonotype was observed a handful of times. V is TRBV29-1 and J is TRBJ2-2, with TRBD1 matching over 7 bases. This CDR3 comprises 13 residues. V lost 7 bases, J lost 3 bases, and 5 bases stayed unmatched. Germline-derived CDR1 and CDR2 are SQVTM and ANQGSEA. CDR3 coding DNA: TGCAGCGGAGACAGGGACGACACCGGGGAGCTGTTTTTT. It yields the protein CSGDRDDTGELFF.

This clonotype has only a few counts. This chain links TRBV20-1 with TRBJ1-5; maybe TRBD1 (6 bases). The CDR3 has 14 residues. The V end lost 1 base, the J end lost 2 bases, and 9 bases lay between the germline ends. CDR1 DFQATT and CDR2 SNEGSKA come from the germline V gene (reference sequence). The CDR3 loop is CSARGRQGNQPQHF. For the CDR3, the DNA is TGCAGTGCTAGAGGGAGACAGGGCAATCAGCCCCAGCATTTT.

CDR3 sequence: CASSEKSGGAVETQYF. CDR3 coding DNA: TGTGCCAGCAGTGAAAAGAGCGGGGGGGCCGTGGAGACCCAGTACTTC. This sequence joins TRBV6-4 and TRBJ2-5, with TRBD2 matching 10 bases. V trimming: 3 bases; J trimming: 5 bases; junction bases outside the gene matches: 9. The CDR3 runs 16 residues. Germline V gene sequence: CDR1 MRHNA, CDR2 SNTAGT.

This clonotype was seen more than once but under ten times. V usage is TRBV15 and J usage is TRBJ2-1, with 9 bases matching TRBD2. V shed 1 base, J shed 7 bases, and the junction held 5 bases outside the gene matches. The CDR3 consists of 15 residues. In germline, CDR1 is LNHNV, CDR2 YYDKDF (reference sequence). CDR3 DNA: TGTGCCACCAGCAGAGTAGCGGGGGTTGAAAATGAGCAGTTCTTC. Residues: CATSRVAGVENEQFF.